This T cell receptor beta chain was sequenced in a study of neurological immune-mediated disorders. cDNA synthesis was performed by 5'RACE with 10-nucleotide random UMIs. From the 5' RACE reads, TCRdb called clonotypes with MiXCR, one entry per CDR3 protein. Seen here are tens of thousands of distinct CDR3 sequences, roughly 12% observed once, and the top ten hold around 1.3%. Unsorted libraries were prepared from 2 million PBMCs that had been stored at -80 C. CDR1 and CDR2 (germline): SGHDT, YYEEEE. The CDR3 is 17 amino acids. Trimming took 0 bases from V and 5 from J, leaving 18 bases between them. The chain links TRBV5-6 to TRBJ2-1; D is undetermined. The sample consisted of PBMCs. The receptor was isolated from a female donor in good health. CDR3 residues: CASSLEVSSLSHNEQFF. For the CDR3, the DNA is TGTGCCAGCAGCTTGGAAGTTAGTTCGTTGAGTCACAATGAGCAGTTCTTC. The whole variable domain, remainder taken from reference TRBV5-6 and TRBJ2-1, is DAGVTQSPTHLIKTRGQQVTLRCSPKSGHDTVSWYQQALGQGPQFIFQYYEEEERQRGNFPDRFSGHQFPNYSSELNVNALLLGDSALYLCASSLEVSSLSHNEQFFGPGTRLTVL.